This T cell receptor beta chain was documented in a study of blood T cell repertoires in COVID-19. This CDR3 has 13 residues. Germline CDR1 is LGHDT and CDR2 is YNNKEL (reference sequence). The V end was cut by 2 bases, the J end by 7 bases, with 11 bases between. In this sample, this clone turned up once. Original methodology: By means of reference gene primer amplification, nucleated cell counts were estimated. The table came from immunoSEQ multiplex PCR; TCRdb's copy has only in-frame clones and leaves some out. The V and J calls and clone size were taken over from that table, and D and trimming were inferred from the DNA. The repertoire holds 400,000 to 500,000 clones, with around nine tenths as singletons.

The chain recombines TRBV3-1 (or the pseudogene TRBV3-2) with TRBJ1-2, with D unresolved. This clonotype was sampled from a woman aged 18-29 years who had been exposed to COVID-19. Sequencing input: PBMCs or T cells enriched from blood (not recorded which). CDR3 loop: CASSQWSDFGYTF. CDR3 sequence (DNA): TGTGCCAGCAGCCAATGGTCAGACTTTGGCTACACCTTC.